The subject of this entry is one T cell receptor (beta chain). The sample contains more than one DNA sequence encoding this CDR3. The data belong to a study of shared clonotypes between healthy human individuals. V lost 1 base and J 4 bases, leaving 7 bases between the germline ends. Germline V CDR1 and CDR2: SGHAT, FQNNGV. The CDR3 loop spans 14 amino acids. Naive CD8 cells were CD45RO-negative, positively selected for CCR7, excluding terminally differentiated effector memory CD45RA+ cells. Clones were sequenced by immunoSEQ multiplex PCR, and TCRdb holds only the in-frame ones, with some missing. The sample comprises about 2,100,000 clones, about 93% of which are singletons, and over 1.5% rests with the top ten.

This chain connects TRBV11-2 to TRBJ2-2; D gene ambiguous. The sequenced sample was naive CD8+ T cells from PBMCs. The clonotype was recovered from a man younger than 30 in good health. Some clones in this sample may be carry-over from other donors' samples. As DNA, the CDR3 is TGTGCCAGCAGCTTAGTCGGATCCACCGGGGAGCTGTTTTTT. This translates into CASSLVGSTGELFF.